What follows is one TCR beta chain and its context. Per the germline V gene, CDR1 is GTSNPN and CDR2 is SVGIG (reference sequence). V was cut by 6 bases and J by 6 bases, with 12 bases left in between. This CDR3 contains 12 residues. Clones were read by immunoSEQ multiplex PCR, and TCRdb kept only the in-frame ones, dropping some. Of approximately 93,000 clones listed, approximately 91% are singletons. These data originate in a study of T cell responses to AZD1222 COVID-19 vaccine. Sequencing used peripheral blood, obtained 28 days after the second AZD1222 dose. The clonotype comes from an adult who received the AZD1222 COVID-19 vaccine. This sequence joins TRBV30 and TRBJ1-5, with D maybe TRBD1 (5 bases). The CDR3 reads CACGQRGQPQHF. The CDR3 bases are TGTGCCTGCGGCCAAAGGGGTCAGCCCCAGCATTTT.